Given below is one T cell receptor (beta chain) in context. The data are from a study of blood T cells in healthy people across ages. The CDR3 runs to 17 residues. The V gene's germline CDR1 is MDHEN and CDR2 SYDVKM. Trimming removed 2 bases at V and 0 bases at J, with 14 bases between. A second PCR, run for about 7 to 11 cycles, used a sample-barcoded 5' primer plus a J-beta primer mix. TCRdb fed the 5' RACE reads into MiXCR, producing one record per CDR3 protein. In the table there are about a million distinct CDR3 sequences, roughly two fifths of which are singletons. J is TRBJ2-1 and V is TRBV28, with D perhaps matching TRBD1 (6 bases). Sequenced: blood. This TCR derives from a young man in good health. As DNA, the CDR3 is TGTGCCAGCAGTTTAGGTTCTGGGGGCAGCTCCTACAATGAGCAGTTCTTC. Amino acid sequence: CASSLGSGGSSYNEQFF.